This T cell receptor (beta chain) was observed in a study of regulatory T cells in long-lasting Graves disease. Ten or more counts support this clonotype. Construction of TCR beta libraries relied on iRepertoire HTBI primers and on Arm-PCR targeting CDR3 regions. TCRdb reprocessed the multiplex PCR reads with MiXCR, giving one entry per CDR3 protein. This table holds 350,000 to 400,000 distinct CDR3 sequences, 15% to 20% found once. Time point meaning: newly diagnosed GD, antithyroid drugs for less than 3 months. Scientists built the TCR library using RNA that was extracted from PBMCs. The CDR3 contains 17 residues. Germline V lookup: CDR1 DFQATT, CDR2 SNEGSKA (reference sequence). The sample was also linked to a second study, of T cells in Graves' hyperthyroidism and ophthalmopathy.

The rearrangement links TRBV20-1 to TRBJ1-6; 8 positions agree with TRBD1. The sequenced sample was peripheral blood mononuclear cells (PBMCs), obtained at new diagnosis, from a patient treated with antithyroid drugs. The TCR comes from a woman younger than 35 with Graves disease. This CDR3 reads CSATESDRGLGKSPLHF. The DNA for the CDR3 is TGCAGCGCCACTGAGTCAGACAGGGGTTTGGGGAAATCACCCCTCCACTTT.